This T cell receptor (beta chain) was retrieved from a study of cytomegalovirus exposure and HLA in healthy donors. With respect to this clone: Its antigen is undetermined.

Study-level points and caveats: Apparent HLA restriction characterized most CMV-associated TCR beta chains in a later analysis. Usually a TCR sequence was rare, but some public TCRs were found in many donors. As was reported, the HLA-A and HLA-B alleles of most subjects were accurately predicted from TCR beta sequences. It was reported that the classifier diagnosed cytomegalovirus status with high specificity and sensitivity in both the original and validation cohorts.

Germline V gene data show CDR1 as MNHEY and CDR2 as SVGAGI. Germline trimming cut 0 bases from V and 0 bases from J; bases unmatched to any gene: 2. The CDR3 totals 16 residues. Primers included in the PCR were 60 Vbeta and 13 Jbeta primers. Using immunoSEQ multiplex PCR, the repertoire was profiled, and TCRdb retains in-frame clones only, with some absent. Of roughly 120,000 clones in the sample, roughly 66% are singletons; the top ten hold around 5%. The TCR sequence derives from a man aged 60 to 69 in good health and CMV-seropositive. V and J are TRBV6-5 and TRBJ2-3, with 8 bases identical to TRBD1. Specimen: PBMCs. The CDR3 sequence: CASSYSRQGSTDTQYF. Written as DNA, the CDR3 is TGTGCCAGCAGTTACTCGAGACAGGGGAGCACAGATACGCAGTATTTT.